The sequence of this T cell receptor (beta chain) was determined in a study of beta chain features in type 1 diabetes. About the study: Across all samples, roughly 100,000,000 sorted cells were examined.

This clone was seen ten or more times. Its matching antigen is unknown. V lost 2 bases, J lost 6 bases, and 9 bases stayed unmatched. The germline gives CDR1 SGHAT, CDR2 FQNNGV. The CDR3 length is 15 residues. Overall study results and limits: Individuals with type 1 diabetes displayed fewer insertions and more deletions at VDJ junctions. Shorter TCRB CDR3s, moderately but significantly so, marked every one of the four CD4+ subsets in Type 1 diabetes patients.

Reverse transcription of all isolated RNA meant that expressed TCRB transcripts were sequenced. TCRdb's copy holds only in-frame clones and misses some; the assay was immunoSEQ multiplex PCR. The sample lists about 130,000 clones, roughly a tenth seen once, with about 0.61% in the top ten. CD4+ cells of the naive, central memory, regulatory and stem cell-like memory types were sorted via CD45RO/CCR7/CD25/CD127/CD95/CD27. The chain carries TRBV11-2 and TRBJ2-5; 7 nucleotides match TRBD1. The sample consisted of central memory CD4+ T cells from blood. This sequence was found in a man aged 18-30 years in good health. CDR3 protein: CASSLNPTGVKTQYF. In nucleotides, the CDR3 is TGTGCCAGCAGCTTAAACCCAACAGGGGTGAAGACCCAGTACTTC.